Listed here are 9 T cell receptor beta chains from one sample, sequenced in a study of CD8+ T cells in alopecia areata. Sequencing templates came from extracted RNA that was reverse transcribed into cDNA. Libraries were prepared by immunoSEQ multiplex PCR; TCRdb keeps only in-frame clonotypes and omits some of them. This sample has 50,000 to 80,000 clones, with 44% found just once. Sequencing used NKG2D-low CD8+ T cells sorted from blood. Receptors originate from a human donor with alopecia areata.

This clone has only a few counts. This chain links TRBV27 with TRBJ1-2; D gene ambiguous. From germline, CDR1 is MNHEY and CDR2 SMNVEV (reference sequence). The CDR3 has 13 amino acids. The V and J ends lost 0 bases and 0 bases respectively, with 2 bases between them. The CDR3: CASSLSPNYGYTF. The CDR3 nucleotides read TGTGCCAGCAGTTTATCCCCTAACTATGGCTACACCTTC.

Only one count was recorded for this clone. V gene TRBV5-6 combines with J gene TRBJ2-5; D tentatively reads TRBD1 or TRBD2 (5 bases each). The V end was cut by 2 bases, the J end by 4 bases, with 9 bases between. CDR3 length equals 13 residues. Germline V gene lookup returns CDR1 SGHDT and CDR2 YYEEEE. For the CDR3, the DNA is TGTGCCAGCAGCTTTGGGACCCGAGAGACCCAGTACTTC. It encodes CASSFGTRETQYF.

Concerning this clone itself: Germline and junction disagree at one end, which may indicate a read error. This chain uses TRBV29-1 with TRBJ2-1, with unresolved D. There are 18 residues in the CDR3. From germline, CDR1 is SQVTM and CDR2 ANQGSEA. The CDR3 loop reads CSVEGAFEPGRDGDEQFF. In DNA form, the CDR3 reads TGCAGCGTGGAAGGAGCATTTGAACCGGGCCGAGATGGGGATGAGCAGTTCTTC.

This clone was seen just once. The chain uses TRBV25-1 and TRBJ2-7; D is possibly TRBD1 (6 bases). In germline, CDR1 is MGHDK, CDR2 SYGVNS. Trimming removed 8 bases at V and 4 bases at J, with 9 bases between. CDR3 length: 11 residues. The CDR3 DNA follows: TGTGCCAGCGGTCAGGGGTACGAGCAGTACTTC. Translated: CASGQGYEQYF.

This clone was counted between two and nine times. J is TRBJ2-1 and V is TRBV9; D assignment may be TRBD1 or TRBD2 (5 bases each). The CDR3 contains 14 residues. With 0 bases removed from V and 16 bases from J, the gap between germline ends came to 20 bases. Germline assignment: CDR1 SGDLS and CDR2 YYNGEE. The CDR3 sequence: CASSVARDDTGQFF. The CDR3, as DNA: TGTGCCAGCAGCGTAGCTAGGGACGACACCGGACAATTCTTC.

The V gene is TRBV9, the J gene TRBJ2-2, with D hard to call. CDR1 and CDR2 (germline): SGDLS, YYNGEE. The V end lost 0 bases, the J end lost 1 base, and 4 bases lay between the germline ends. CDR3 length equals 14 residues. In DNA form, the CDR3 reads TGTGCCAGCAGCGTAGGTAGGAACACCGGGGAGCTGTTTTTT. Amino acid sequence: CASSVGRNTGELFF.

This clone occurred a few times. The chain recombines TRBV29-1 with TRBJ2-2; D possibly corresponds to TRBD2 (5 bases). This CDR3 spans 13 amino acids. Trimming took 5 bases from V and 3 from J, leaving 10 bases between them. Germline loops: CDR1 SQVTM, CDR2 ANQGSEA. In nucleotides, the CDR3 is TGCAGCGTTAGAGGGCGCGACACCGGGGAGCTGTTTTTT. Its protein is CSVRGRDTGELFF.

This clone has just a few counts. This chain uses TRBV6-6 with TRBJ2-3; D is unclear. This CDR3 is built from 13 residues. Germline V gene lookup returns CDR1 MNHNY and CDR2 SVGAGI (reference sequence). The ends were cut back, 2 bases at V and 2 bases at J, with 5 bases in the middle. CDR3 sequence reads: CASSYLLTDTQYF. CDR3 nucleotides: TGTGCCAGCAGTTACCTCCTCACAGATACGCAGTATTTT.

V and J are TRBV27 and TRBJ2-7, with 10 bases that match TRBD1. V dropped 6 bases and J dropped 4; count of bases not matched to a gene: 6. The CDR3 covers 14 residues. CDR1 is MNHEY, CDR2 SMNVEV, per germline (reference sequence). The CDR3 protein is CASSAGQGGYEQYF. CDR3 DNA sequence: TGTGCCAGCAGCGCCGGACAGGGGGGTTACGAGCAGTACTTC.